This T cell receptor beta chain was identified during a study of T cells after yellow fever vaccination. Study-level background: With SMART-Seq v4 Ultra Low Input, the fractions containing low cell numbers were prepared. General study results and limits: CD4 and CD8 compartments shared a small share of clonotypes. The study re-detected most primary-vaccination clones after the booster (roughly 96% CD4, around 89% CD8). Detection of almost all vaccine-responding clonotypes in sorted memory subsets failed on day 0.

Trimming removed 4 bases from V and 1 base from J; junction bases left unmatched: 4. The CDR3 is made up of 16 amino acids. The germline V gene has CDR1 ENHRY and CDR2 SYGVKD. Using its own MiXCR run on the 5' RACE reads, TCRdb lists one record per CDR3 protein. Of 50,000 to 60,000 distinct CDR3 sequences detected, approximately 6.1% appear once; the ten largest clones hold 31%. This specimen was PBMCs, either bulk or a sorted T-cell subset (CD4+, CD8+, memory, or dextramer-sorted; not recorded which), taken on the day of the yellow fever booster vaccination. This clonotype was obtained from a man aged 18 to 29 who received the YFV17D yellow fever vaccine. This chain links TRBV10-3 with TRBJ2-1, with 10 bases identical to TRBD2. The CDR3 region has the DNA TGTGCCATCAGTGGGGGTAGCGGGGGGTCCTACAATGAGCAGTTCTTC. The encoded protein is CAISGGSGGSYNEQFF.